This T cell receptor (beta chain) is from a study of blood T cells in healthy people across ages. Study-level findings and limits: Per million T cells, the diversity of TCR beta decreased roughly linearly as age advanced.

This clonotype has at least ten counts. Its specificity is unknown. CDR1 is SEHNR and CDR2 is FQNEAQ in the germline V gene (reference sequence). Between the trimmed V and J ends, which lost 5 bases and 7 bases, there was a span of 20 bases. This CDR3 is built from 15 residues. A second PCR of 7 to 11 cycles used a sample-barcoded 5' primer and a J-beta primer mix. Every sample gave at least 2.5 million paired-end reads containing CDR3. Each CDR3 protein gets one entry after TCRdb re-called the 5' RACE reads with MiXCR. The sample includes 600,000 to 800,000 distinct CDR3 sequences, over 40% of them seen just once.

The source of this sequence is a woman of 80 years or more in good health. The gene calls are TRBV7-9 and TRBJ1-2; D gene ambiguous. The sequenced sample was blood. The chain's CDR3 is CASSRPEGVVGGYTF. In nucleotides, the CDR3 is TGTGCCAGCAGCCGGCCGGAGGGTGTGGTAGGTGGCTACACCTTC.